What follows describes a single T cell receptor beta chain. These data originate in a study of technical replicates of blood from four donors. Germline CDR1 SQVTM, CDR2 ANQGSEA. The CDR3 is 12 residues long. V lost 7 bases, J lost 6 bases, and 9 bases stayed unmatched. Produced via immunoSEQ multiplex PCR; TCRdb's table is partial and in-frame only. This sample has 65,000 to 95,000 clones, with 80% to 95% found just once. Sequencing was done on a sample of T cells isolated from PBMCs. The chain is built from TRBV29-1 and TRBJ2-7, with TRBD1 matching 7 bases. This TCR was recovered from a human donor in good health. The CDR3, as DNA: TGCAGCGCTGGCCGACAGGGCGGCGAGCAGTACTTC. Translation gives CSAGRQGGEQYF.